The 8 T cell receptor beta chains listed next were all sequenced from one sample in a study of cytomegalovirus exposure and HLA in healthy donors (dated by TCRdb to about 2017). The library came from the immunoSEQ multiplex PCR assay. A mixture of 60 forward primers for TCR Vbeta segments and 13 reverse primers for TCR Jbeta segments was used in the multiplex PCR. The clones in this table, taken by TCRdb from immuneACCESS, are in-frame only. Not every clone is retained; where verified, under half of the shortfall comes from an unresolved V gene, and the cause of the rest is unknown. The sample data list approximately 170,000 clones, and more than 65% of these were observed just once. Together, the top ten hold around a tenth of the sample. Source material: PBMCs. These TCRs come from a man younger than 30 in good health and CMV-seropositive.

The gene calls are TRBV5-1 and TRBJ1-2; TRBD1 aligns across 10 bases. There are 14 residues in the CDR3. The J segment lost 6 bases and the V segment lost 4 bases, leaving 6 bases of the junction unmatched. CDR1 is SGHRS and CDR2 is YFSETQ in the germline V gene. Here the CDR3 DNA reads TGCGCCAGCAGCATGGGACAGGGGTATGATGGCTACACCTTC. As protein: CASSMGQGYDGYTF.

V and J are TRBV29-1 and TRBJ2-2; 11 bases are a match to TRBD2. The CDR3 contains 15 residues. Germline V CDR1 and CDR2: SQVTM, ANQGSEA. The V and J ends lost 4 bases and 0 bases, in that order; junction bases with no gene match: 1. CDR3 loop: CSVATSGANTGELFF. The CDR3 region has the DNA TGCAGCGTTGCGACTAGCGGGGCGAACACCGGGGAGCTGTTTTTT.

The chain recombines TRBV15 with TRBJ1-4; D not certain. V was cut by 5 bases and J by 7 bases, with 17 bases left in between. The CDR3 totals 15 residues. CDR1 is LNHNV and CDR2 is YYDKDF in the germline V gene (reference sequence). CDR3 nucleotides: TGTGCCACCAGCGGAACCGACGGGAAGACTGAAAAACTGTTTTTT. This codes for CATSGTDGKTEKLFF.

The chain is built from TRBV29-1 and TRBJ2-1; TRBD2 agrees at 13 bases. V dropped 2 bases and J dropped 8; count of bases not matched to a gene: 9. This CDR3 is 16 amino acids long. Germline loops: CDR1 SQVTM, CDR2 ANQGSEA. The CDR3 DNA reads TGCAGCGTTGAATCCCCCACTAGCGGGAGGGGCCATGAGCAGTTCTTC. This encodes CSVESPTSGRGHEQFF.

The chain combines TRBV7-6 with TRBJ2-1; a weak D match, TRBD1 (7 bases). Germline assignment: CDR1 SGHVS and CDR2 FNYEAQ. The CDR3 spans 14 residues. Trimming stripped 6 bases from V and 2 bases from J, with 11 bases between. CDR3 sequence: CASRGGGPYNEQFF. CDR3 sequence (DNA): TGTGCCAGCAGAGGAGGGGGCCCCTACAATGAGCAGTTCTTC.

The chain couples TRBV30 to TRBJ2-6, with D perhaps TRBD1 (6 bases). V was shortened by 3 bases and J by 0 bases, with 15 bases between the two germline ends. CDR3 size: 17 residues. Germline V CDR1 and CDR2: GTSNPN, SVGIG (reference sequence). This CDR3 reads CAWRGRQVYSGANVLTF. The DNA for the CDR3 is TGTGCCTGGAGAGGTAGACAGGTGTACTCTGGGGCCAACGTCCTGACTTTC. Full variable domain (remainder filled in from reference TRBV30 and TRBJ2-6): SQTIHQWPATLVQPVGSPLSLECTVEGTSNPNLYWYRQAAGRGLQLLFYSVGIGQISSEVPQNLSASRPQDRQFILSSKKLLLSDSGFYLCAWRGRQVYSGANVLTFGAGSRLTVL.

This clone was found once. V gene TRBV6-5 combines with J gene TRBJ1-5; D gene unclear. V was cut by 5 bases and J by 2 bases, with 10 bases left in between. The CDR3 consists of 14 residues. The germline gives CDR1 MNHEY, CDR2 SVGAGI. DNA of the CDR3: TGTGCCAGCAGTGATATCCAGGGCAATCAGCCCCAGCATTTT. Its protein is CASSDIQGNQPQHF.

The chain links TRBV11-2 to TRBJ2-5, with D possibly matching TRBD2 (5 bases). V was trimmed by 5 bases and J by 7 bases, leaving 17 bases between them. Germline-derived CDR1 and CDR2 are SGHAT and FQNNGV. This CDR3 has 14 amino acids. The CDR3 DNA reads TGTGCCAGCAGCGTTCTCGGGGTCCCAGGGACCCAGTACTTC. It codes for CASSVLGVPGTQYF.